This T cell receptor (beta chain) is from a study of cytomegalovirus exposure and HLA in healthy donors. Study context: Of a few hundred genotyped donors, 80% to 85% grouped in the Caucasian-associated ancestry cluster.

The PCR made use of 60 Vbeta and 13 Jbeta primers. Method: immunoSEQ multiplex PCR; TCRdb's copy keeps in-frame clones and lacks some. This sample has over 85,000 clones, with around 80% found just once. Note on this clone: Antigen unknown.

Germline CDR1 is SGHTS and CDR2 is YDEGEE. This CDR3 is 13 amino acids long. J gave up 9 bases and V 4 bases, and 4 bases lay outside the gene matches. Regarding the study as a whole: The investigators catalogued 164 TCR beta chains as cytomegalovirus-associated. Being indistinguishable, some V segments were excluded, TRBV6-2 and TRBV6-3 among them. A few chains linked to CMV were shown in vitro to be specific for CMV antigens.

The receptor comes from a man aged 25 to 40 in good health and CMV-seropositive. The V call is TRBV5-8, the J call TRBJ1-6, with 7 bases matching TRBD1. Sequencing was done on a sample of PBMCs. The CDR3 DNA follows: TGTGCCAGCAGCGATACAGGGGCTTCACCCCTCCACTTT. Translating it yields CASSDTGASPLHF.